This note documents a single T cell receptor (beta chain) sequence. Antigen specificity is unknown. The protocol was immunoSEQ multiplex PCR, while the TCRdb copy is restricted to in-frame clones and leaves out a portion. Found here are approximately 20,000 clones, about 86% of them singletons; the top ten hold more than 1.5%. The record originates from a study of early stage breast cancer tumors. Study background: The ER+/PR+/HER2- tumors included roughly eight ductal and a handful of lobular carcinomas. Findings and caveats of the study: Compared with adjacent normal breast tissue, tumors showed 2 to 3-fold greater T cell density and higher clonality. Most shared enriched TCRB sequences were commonly generated ones.

There are 13 residues in the CDR3. Trimming stripped 3 bases from V and 3 bases from J, with 8 bases between. Germline-derived CDR1 and CDR2 are KGHSH and LQKENI. Sequenced material: blood. The V gene is TRBV18, the J gene TRBJ1-1; D gene unclear. This sequence was found in a person between 70 and 80 years old with breast cancer. The DNA for the CDR3 is TGTGCCAGCTCACCGAATTTAGACACTGAAGCTTTCTTT. Translation gives CASSPNLDTEAFF.